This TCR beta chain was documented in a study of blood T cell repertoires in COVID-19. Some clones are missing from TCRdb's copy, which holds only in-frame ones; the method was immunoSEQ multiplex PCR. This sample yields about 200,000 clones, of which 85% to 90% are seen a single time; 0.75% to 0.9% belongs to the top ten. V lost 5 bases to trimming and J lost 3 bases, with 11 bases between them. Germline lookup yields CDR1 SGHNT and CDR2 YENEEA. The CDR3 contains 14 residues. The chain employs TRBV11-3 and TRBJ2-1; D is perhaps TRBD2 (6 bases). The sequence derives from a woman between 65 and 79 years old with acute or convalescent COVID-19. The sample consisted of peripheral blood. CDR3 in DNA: TGTGCCAGCAGCACCGGGAGTAACTACAATGAGCAGTTCTTC. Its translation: CASSTGSNYNEQFF.